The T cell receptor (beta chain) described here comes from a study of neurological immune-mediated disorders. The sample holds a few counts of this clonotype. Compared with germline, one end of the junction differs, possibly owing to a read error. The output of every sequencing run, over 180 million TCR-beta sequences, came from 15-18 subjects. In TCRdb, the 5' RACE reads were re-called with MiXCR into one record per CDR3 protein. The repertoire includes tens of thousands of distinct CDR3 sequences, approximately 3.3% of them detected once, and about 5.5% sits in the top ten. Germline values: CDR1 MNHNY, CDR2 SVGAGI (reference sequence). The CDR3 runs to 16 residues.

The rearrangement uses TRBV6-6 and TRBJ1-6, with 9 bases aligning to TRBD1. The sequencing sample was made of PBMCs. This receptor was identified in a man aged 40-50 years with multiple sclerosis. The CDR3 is CASRLKNRGLGSPLNF. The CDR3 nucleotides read TGTGCCAGCAGATTAAAGAACAGGGGGCTGGGTTCACCCCTCAACTTT.